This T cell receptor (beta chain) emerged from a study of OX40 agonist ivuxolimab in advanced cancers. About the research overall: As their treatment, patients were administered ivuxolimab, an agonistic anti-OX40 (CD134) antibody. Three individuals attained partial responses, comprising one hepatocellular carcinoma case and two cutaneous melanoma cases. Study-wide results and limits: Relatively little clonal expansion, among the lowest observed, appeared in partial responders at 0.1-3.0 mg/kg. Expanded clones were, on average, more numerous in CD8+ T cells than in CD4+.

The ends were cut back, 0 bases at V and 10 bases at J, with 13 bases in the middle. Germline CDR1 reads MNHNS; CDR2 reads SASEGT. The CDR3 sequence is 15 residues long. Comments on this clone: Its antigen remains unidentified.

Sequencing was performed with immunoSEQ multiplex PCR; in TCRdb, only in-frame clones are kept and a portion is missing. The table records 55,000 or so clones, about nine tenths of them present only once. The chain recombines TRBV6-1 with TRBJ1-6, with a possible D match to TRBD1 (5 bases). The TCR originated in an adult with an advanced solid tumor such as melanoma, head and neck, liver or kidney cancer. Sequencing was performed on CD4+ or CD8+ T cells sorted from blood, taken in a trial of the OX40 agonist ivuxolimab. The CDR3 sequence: CASSEAWGSGSPLHF. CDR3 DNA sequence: TGTGCCAGCAGTGAAGCGTGGGGGAGTGGGTCACCCCTCCACTTT.